The clone carrying this T cell receptor (beta chain) was seen a handful of times. The antigen is not known. Researchers report immunoSEQ v3.0 was run at survey level. Produced via immunoSEQ multiplex PCR; TCRdb's table is partial and in-frame only. Here the sample spans about 25,000 clones, almost 80% being singletons. The data are from a study of long-term antiretroviral therapy in people with HIV. Turning to the study itself: When the earliest samples were collected, ART was typically delayed until CD4 counts fell. Overall study findings and caveats: Sampling of blood ran from the mid-2000s to the late 2010s, and older ART regimens were possibly in use. Relative to control repertoires, HIV repertoires exhibited narrower CDR3 length ranges. Whichever time point was examined, clones expanded before ART dominated the repertoire.

The CDR3 runs 11 residues. From germline, CDR1 is MNHNS and CDR2 SASEGT. Trimming cost V 8 bases and J 7 bases, with 6 bases left between them. Material: unsorted PBMCs, obtained 2.1 years after starting antiretroviral therapy. The rearrangement joins TRBV6-1 to TRBJ1-6, with D hard to call. The sequence was collected from a man aged 25-45 years with HIV. The CDR3 sequence: CASGKNSPLHF. CDR3 coding DNA: TGTGCCAGCGGGAAAAATTCACCCCTCCACTTT.